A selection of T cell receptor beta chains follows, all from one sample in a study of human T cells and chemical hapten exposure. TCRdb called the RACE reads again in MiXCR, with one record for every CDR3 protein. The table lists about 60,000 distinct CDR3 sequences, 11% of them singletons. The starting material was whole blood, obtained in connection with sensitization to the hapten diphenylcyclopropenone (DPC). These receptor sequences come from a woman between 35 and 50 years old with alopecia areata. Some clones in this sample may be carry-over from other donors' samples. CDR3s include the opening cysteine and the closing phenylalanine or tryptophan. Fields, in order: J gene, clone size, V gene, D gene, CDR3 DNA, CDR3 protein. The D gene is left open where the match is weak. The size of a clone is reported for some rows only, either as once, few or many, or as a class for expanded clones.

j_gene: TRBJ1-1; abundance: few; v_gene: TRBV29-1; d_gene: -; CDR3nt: TGCAGCGTTGAAGCGGGGGGCAGGACTGAAGCTTTCTTT; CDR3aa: CSVEAGGRTEAFF
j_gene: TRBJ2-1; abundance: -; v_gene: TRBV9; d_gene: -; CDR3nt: TGTGCCAGCAGCGTAGCTGGGGGGGCAGAATACAATGAGCAGTTCTTC; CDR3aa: CASSVAGGAEYNEQFF
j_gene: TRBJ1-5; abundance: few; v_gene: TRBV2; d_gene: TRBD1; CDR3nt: TGTGCCAGCTCGGACAGGGGGCCTCGTCAGCCCCAGCATTTT; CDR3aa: CASSDRGPRQPQHF
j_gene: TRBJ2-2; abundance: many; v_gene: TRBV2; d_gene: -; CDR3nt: TGTGCCAGCAGTTGGGGGCCCCCAGGCACCGGGGAGCTGTTTTTT; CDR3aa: CASSWGPPGTGELFF
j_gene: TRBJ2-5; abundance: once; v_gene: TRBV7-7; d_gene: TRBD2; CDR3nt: TGTGCCAGCAGCCCGGGGTCGGGGGGGGAGACCCAGTACTTC; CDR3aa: CASSPGSGGETQYF
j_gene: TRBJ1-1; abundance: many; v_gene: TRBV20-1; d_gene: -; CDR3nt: TGCAGTGCTAGACCCAAGGTTGAAGCTTTCTTT; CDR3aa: CSARPKVEAFF
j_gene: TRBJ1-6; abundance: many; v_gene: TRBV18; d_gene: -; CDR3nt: TGTGCCAGCTCACCATATAAAGAGGGTTCACCCCTCCACTTT; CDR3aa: CASSPYKEGSPLHF
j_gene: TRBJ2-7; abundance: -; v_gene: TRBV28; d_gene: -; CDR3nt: TGTGCCAGCAGTTGGCCACCCTACGAGCAGTACTTC; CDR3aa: CASSWPPYEQYF
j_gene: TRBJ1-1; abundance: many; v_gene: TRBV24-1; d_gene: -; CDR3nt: TGTGCCACCAGTGATTTAGGGCTAGGGCCAGCTCGTAGGACTGAAGCTTTCTTT; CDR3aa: CATSDLGLGPARRTEAFF
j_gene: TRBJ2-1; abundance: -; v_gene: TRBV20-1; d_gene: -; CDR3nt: TGCAGTGCTCTATTTTACGGGAGTCAATTCTATGAGCAGTTCTTC; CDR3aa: CSALFYGSQFYEQFF
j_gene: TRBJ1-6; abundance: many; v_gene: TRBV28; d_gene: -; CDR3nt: TGTGCCAGCAGCCTAAGGCGGGATAATTCACCCCTCCACTTT; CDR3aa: CASSLRRDNSPLHF
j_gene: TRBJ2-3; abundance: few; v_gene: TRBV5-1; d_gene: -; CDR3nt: TGCGCCAGCAGCTTATCGACAGGCCCTCGGGGCACAGATACGCAGTATTTT; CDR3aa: CASSLSTGPRGTDTQYF
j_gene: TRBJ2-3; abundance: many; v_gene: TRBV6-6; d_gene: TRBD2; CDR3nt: TGTGCCAGCAGTTTAGGGGGACTAGCGGGGCGTGGAGATACGCAGTATTTT; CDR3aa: CASSLGGLAGRGDTQYF
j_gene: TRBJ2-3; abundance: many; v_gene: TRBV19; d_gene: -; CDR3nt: TGTGCCAGTAGTTTCCGGTCCTCCACAGATACGCAGTATTTT; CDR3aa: CASSFRSSTDTQYF
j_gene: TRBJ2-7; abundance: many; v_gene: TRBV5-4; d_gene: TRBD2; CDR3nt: TGTGCCAGCAGCGGGGGGGTAAACAACGAGCAGTACTTC; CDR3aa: CASSGGVNNEQYF
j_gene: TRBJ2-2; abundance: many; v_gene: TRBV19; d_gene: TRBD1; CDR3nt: TGTGCCACTATCGACAGGGGGCCCGTCGGGGAGCTGTTTTTT; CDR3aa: CATIDRGPVGELFF
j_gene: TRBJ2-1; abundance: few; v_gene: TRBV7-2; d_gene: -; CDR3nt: TGTGCCAGCAGCCCCCGGCCGAGCCCCTCCAGAGAGCAGTTCTTC; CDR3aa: CASSPRPSPSREQFF
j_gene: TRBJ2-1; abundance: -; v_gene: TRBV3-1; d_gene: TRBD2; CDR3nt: TGTGCCAGCAGCCTGGGACTAGCGGGAGGGGCTGAGCAGTTCTTC; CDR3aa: CASSLGLAGGAEQFF
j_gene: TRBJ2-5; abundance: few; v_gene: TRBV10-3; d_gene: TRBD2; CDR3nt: TGTGCCATCAGAGCTGGGACTAGCGGGGCAGAGACCCAGTACTTC; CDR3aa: CAIRAGTSGAETQYF
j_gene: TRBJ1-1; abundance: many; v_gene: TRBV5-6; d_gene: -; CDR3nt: TGTGCCAGCAGCTTGCTTCTCACGGGGGCGGATGAAGCTTTCTTT; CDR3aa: CASSLLLTGADEAFF
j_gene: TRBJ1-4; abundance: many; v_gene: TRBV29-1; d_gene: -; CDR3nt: TGCAGCGTTCAGGCCCTAGGGGAAAAACTGTTTTTT; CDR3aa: CSVQALGEKLFF
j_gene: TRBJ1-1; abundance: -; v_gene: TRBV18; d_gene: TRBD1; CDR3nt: TGTGCCAGCTCACGTACCCGGGGACAGAAGAACACTGAAGCTTTCTTT; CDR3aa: CASSRTRGQKNTEAFF
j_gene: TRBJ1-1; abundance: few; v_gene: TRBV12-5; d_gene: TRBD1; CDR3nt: TGTGCTAGTGGTTTGGTACTCACAGGGGGCGGTGTGAACACTGAAGCTTTCTTT; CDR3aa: CASGLVLTGGGVNTEAFF
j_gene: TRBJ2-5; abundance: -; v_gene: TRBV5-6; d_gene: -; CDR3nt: TGTGCCAGCAGCACGGGGACTCTCTCGGCAGAGACCCAGTACTTC; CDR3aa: CASSTGTLSAETQYF
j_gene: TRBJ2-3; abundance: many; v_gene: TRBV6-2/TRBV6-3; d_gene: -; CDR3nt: TGTGCCAGCACCCAGAGTGAGCCAAGCCGTACGCAGTATTTT; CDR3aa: CASTQSEPSRTQYF
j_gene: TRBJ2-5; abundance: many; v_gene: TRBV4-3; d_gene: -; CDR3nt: TGCGCCAGCAGCCAAGCGGCAGAAGAGACCCAGTACTTC; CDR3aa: CASSQAAEETQYF
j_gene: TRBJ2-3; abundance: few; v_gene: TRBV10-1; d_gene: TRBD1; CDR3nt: TGCGCCAGCAGCGGACAGGGCCTCACAGATACGCAGTATTTT; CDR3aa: CASSGQGLTDTQYF
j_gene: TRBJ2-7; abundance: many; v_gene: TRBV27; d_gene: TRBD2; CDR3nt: TGTGCCAGCAGCATAGCGGGAGGCCCTTGGAGGGAGCAGTACTTC; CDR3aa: CASSIAGGPWREQYF
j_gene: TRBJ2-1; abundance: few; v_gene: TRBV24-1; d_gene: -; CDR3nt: TGTGCCACCAGTGCGGAGGGGGGAAACGATGAGCAGTTCTTC; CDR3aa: CATSAEGGNDEQFF
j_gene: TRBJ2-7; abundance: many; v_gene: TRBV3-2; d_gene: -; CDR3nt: TGTGCCAGCAGCCAGATATGCCAGGGGTTCTACGAGCAGTACTTC; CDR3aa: CASSQICQGFYEQYF
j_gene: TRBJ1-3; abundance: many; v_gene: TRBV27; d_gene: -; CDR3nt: TGTGCCAGCAGTTTATCGGGTTTTGACAGGACGTCTGGAAACACCATATATTTT; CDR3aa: CASSLSGFDRTSGNTIYF
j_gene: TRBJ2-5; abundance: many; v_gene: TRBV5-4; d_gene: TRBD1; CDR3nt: TGTGCCAGCAGCTCCTCCGGGACAGGGAAGGAGACCCAGTACTTC; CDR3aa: CASSSSGTGKETQYF
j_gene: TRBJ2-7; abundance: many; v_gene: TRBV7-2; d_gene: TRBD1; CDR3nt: TGTGCCAGCAGCTTACGCGGACAGGTGGGGCAGCAGTACTTC; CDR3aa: CASSLRGQVGQQYF
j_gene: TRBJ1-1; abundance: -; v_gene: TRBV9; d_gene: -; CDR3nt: TGTGCCACTGCCCCGGACCTGAACACTGAAGCTTTCTTT; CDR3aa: CATAPDLNTEAFF
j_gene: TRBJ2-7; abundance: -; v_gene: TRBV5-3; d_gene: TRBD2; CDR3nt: TGTGCCAGAAGCTTGGGGCTAGCGGAGGACTACGAGCAGTACTTC; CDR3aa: CARSLGLAEDYEQYF
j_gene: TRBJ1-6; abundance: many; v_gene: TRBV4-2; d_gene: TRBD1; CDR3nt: TGTGCCAGCAGCCACACGCGCGACAGGGTTGGTAATTCACCCCTCCACTTT; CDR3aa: CASSHTRDRVGNSPLHF
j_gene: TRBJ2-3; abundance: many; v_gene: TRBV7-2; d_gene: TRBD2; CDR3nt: TGTGCCAGCAGCCAAGGGAGGGCCGAGGGAGATACGCAGTATTTT; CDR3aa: CASSQGRAEGDTQYF
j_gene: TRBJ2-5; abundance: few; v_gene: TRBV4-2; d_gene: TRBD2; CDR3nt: TGTGCCAGCAGCAACCCAACTAGCGGGACTTACCAAGAGACCCAGTACTTC; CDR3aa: CASSNPTSGTYQETQYF
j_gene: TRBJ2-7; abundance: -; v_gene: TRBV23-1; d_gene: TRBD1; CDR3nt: TGCGCCACCGAGCCGGGACAGGGAACCTACGAGCAGTACTTC; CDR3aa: CATEPGQGTYEQYF
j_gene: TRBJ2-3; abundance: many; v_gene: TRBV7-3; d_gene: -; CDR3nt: TGTGCCAGCAGCTTAACGGCCCCCGATACGCAGTATTTT; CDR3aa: CASSLTAPDTQYF
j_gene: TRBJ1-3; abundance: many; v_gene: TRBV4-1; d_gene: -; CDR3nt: TGCGCCAGCAGTGAGGGTGGTTCGGTCTCTGAAAACACCATATATTTT; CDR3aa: CASSEGGSVSENTIYF
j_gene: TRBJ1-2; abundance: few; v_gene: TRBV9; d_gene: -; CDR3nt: TGTGCCAGCAGCGCGGTAACTACCGGAACCTTGGGCTACACCTTC; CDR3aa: CASSAVTTGTLGYTF
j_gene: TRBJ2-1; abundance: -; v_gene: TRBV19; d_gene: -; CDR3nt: TGTGCCAGTAGTATAGGTGGAACGACCCAATACAATGAGCAGTTCTTC; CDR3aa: CASSIGGTTQYNEQFF
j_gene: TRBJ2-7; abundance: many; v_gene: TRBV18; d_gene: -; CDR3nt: TGTGCCAGCTCACCAGGCACCGAGCAGTACTTC; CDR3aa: CASSPGTEQYF
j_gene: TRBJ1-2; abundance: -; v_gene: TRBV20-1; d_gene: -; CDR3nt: TGCAGTGCTACCCCCCAAGGCACTGGCTATGGCTACACCTTC; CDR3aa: CSATPQGTGYGYTF
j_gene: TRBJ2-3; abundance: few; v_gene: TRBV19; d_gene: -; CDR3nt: TGTGCCAGTAGTAACACAGGGACAGATACGCAGTATTTT; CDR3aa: CASSNTGTDTQYF
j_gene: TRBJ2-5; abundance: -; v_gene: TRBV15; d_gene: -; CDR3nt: TGTGCCACCAGCAGAGATCATCCGTATGTGACCCAGTACTTC; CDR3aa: CATSRDHPYVTQYF
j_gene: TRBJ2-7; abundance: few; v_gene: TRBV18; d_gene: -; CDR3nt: TGTGCCAGCTCACCATACGAGCAGTACTTC; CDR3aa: CASSPYEQYF
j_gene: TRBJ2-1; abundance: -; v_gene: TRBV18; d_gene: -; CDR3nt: TGTGCCAGCTCACCACCGCAGGGGTTCCGGGAGCAGTTCTTC; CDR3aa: CASSPPQGFREQFF
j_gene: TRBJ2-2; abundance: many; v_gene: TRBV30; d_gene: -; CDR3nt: TGTGCCGGGTGGGGCGGGGAGCTGTTTTTT; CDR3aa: CAGWGGELFF
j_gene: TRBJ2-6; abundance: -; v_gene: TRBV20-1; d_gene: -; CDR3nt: TGCAGTGCTAGGGACGCAGGGTTCATGGCTGGGGCCAACGTCCTGACTTTC; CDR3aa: CSARDAGFMAGANVLTF
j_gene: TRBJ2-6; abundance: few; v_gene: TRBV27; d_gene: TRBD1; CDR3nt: TGTGCCAGCAGTTTAGAGGGGACAGGGCTAAGGGCTGGGGCCAACGTCCTGACTTTC; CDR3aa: CASSLEGTGLRAGANVLTF
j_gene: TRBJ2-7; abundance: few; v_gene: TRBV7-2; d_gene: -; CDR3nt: TGTGCCAGCAGCAAAGCGGGTCTCTCCTACGAGCAGTACTTC; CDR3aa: CASSKAGLSYEQYF
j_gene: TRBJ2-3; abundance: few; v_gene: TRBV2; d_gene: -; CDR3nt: TGTGCCAGCCGTAGGGGGTACACAGATACGCAGTATTTT; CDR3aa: CASRRGYTDTQYF
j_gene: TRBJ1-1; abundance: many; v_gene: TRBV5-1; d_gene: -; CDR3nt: TGCGCCAGCAGGATAACAGAGAACACTGAAGCTTTCTTT; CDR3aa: CASRITENTEAFF